This entry is about one TCR beta chain. This clonotype was seen more than once but under ten times. What this receptor recognizes is not known. No base quality information exists; no much larger clone differs at one position. The treatment or condition label of this sample denotes: live attenuated yellow fever vaccine strain. A standard Ficoll-Paque protocol was used to isolate PBMCs from peripheral blood. Dynabeads CD4 and CD8 positive selection kits were used to isolate the CD4 and CD8 T-cell fractions. RNA was extracted with TriZol from bulk PBMCs, CD4 and CD8 fractions, and dextramer-positive and dextramer-negative fractions. The germline V gene (reference sequence) supplies CDR1 LGHDT and CDR2 YNNKEL. The germline ends are 13 bases apart after V is trimmed by 1 base and J by 9 bases. The CDR3 goes from the cysteine to the phenylalanine over 14 residues. Only the CDR3 part of the read is kept: 42 bases, read in frame from the first base.

The data belong to a study of T cells after yellow fever vaccination (dated by TCRdb to about 2019). General notes on the study: Libraries from fractions with low cell numbers were prepared with the SMART-Seq v4 Ultra Low Input RNA kit. Two healthy male donors made up the cohort, one aged 18 to 29 years and the other aged 30 to 40 years. Blood was drawn at multiple timepoints before and after primary and secondary immunization, with bulk PBMC replicates and cell subsets isolated. To track T-cell clones before and after primary and booster YFV17D yellow fever vaccination, bulk TCR alpha and beta repertoires were sequenced longitudinally. The research as a whole found: FACS-sorted repertoires could contain abundant contaminating clonotypes from the bulk population, so computational filtering was required. A small fraction of clonotypes showed up in both the CD4 and CD8 compartments, probably as a result of convergent recombination. After the booster, most clones that had expanded after primary vaccination were detected again (about 95% of CD4 and around 88% of CD8), suggesting broad maintenance of memory. Only a couple of donors were included in the study, so the extent to which the findings can be generalized is limited. The secondary T-cell response was weaker than the primary response but faster, peaking on day 5 instead of day 15.

Reads for this sample came from an Illumina NovaSeq 6000. TCR cDNA was synthesized by 5'RACE template switching, through which a universal primer site and unique molecular identifiers were introduced. cDNA synthesis was primed from both the TCR alpha and TCR beta constant segments. Libraries were amplified in two PCR steps, with sample barcodes and sequencing adapters added in the second step. Sequencing of libraries was done on Illumina HiSeq 2500 (2x100 bp) or NovaSeq (2x150 bp). In the authors' own workflow: MIGEC was used to demultiplex reads and collapse the reads into UMI consensus sequences, and MiXCR was used for V(D)J alignment. Vaccine-responding clonotypes were defined with edgeR using replicate PBMC samples, requiring FDR below 0.01 and a log2 fold change above 5 up to day 15. Bulk clonotypes were assigned CD4 or CD8 identity according to which sequenced CD4 or CD8 repertoire held them at higher abundance. TCRdb reprocessed the public reads (quality trimming at Q25 with fastp, clone calling with MiXCR) and kept in-frame beta chains. One record per CDR3 amino acid sequence lists the most common genes and DNA. The V and J calls follow TCRdb's processing rather than the paper's. The sample table lists under 400,000 distinct CDR3 sequences, under 15% of them with a count of one. Of the sample, 2.5% to 4% falls within the top ten clones.

Specimen: CD4+ T cells sorted from PBMCs, collected 15 days after the yellow fever booster vaccination. The sequence came from a man aged 18-30 years who received the YFV17D yellow fever vaccine. The V and J segments used are TRBV3-1 and TRBJ2-1, and perhaps TRBD2 as D gene, on 7 matching bases. The CDR3 loop reads CASSQAGGYGEQFF. The bases are TGTGCCAGCAGCCAAGCGGGGGGCTACGGTGAGCAGTTCTTC.